This TCR beta chain was profiled in a study of human T cells and chemical hapten exposure. Study-wide results and limits: Expanded TCRs formed significantly more large CDR3 similarity clusters than controls.

As to time point: patch test 3, about 24 weeks after DPC sensitization. Treatment reported: therapeutic diphenylcyclopropenone sensitization with weekly scalp DPC. The CDR3 loop spans 13 amino acids. The V gene's germline CDR1 is SGHTA and CDR2 FQGTGA. TCRdb used MiXCR to reprocess the RACE reads, holding one entry per CDR3 protein. The sample records 80,000 to 100,000 distinct CDR3 sequences, around a quarter being singletons. Concerning this clonotype: Its antigen is still unknown. An end of the junction does not agree with germline; a read error may underlie this.

The material sequenced was whole blood, taken in connection with sensitization to the hapten diphenylcyclopropenone (DPC). The V gene is TRBV7-3, the J gene TRBJ2-3, with 7 nucleotides matching TRBD2. The TCR originated in a middle-aged man with alopecia areata. Some clones in this sample may be carry-over from other donors' samples. CDR3 coding DNA: TGTGCCAGCAGCGAGACTAGCAGAGATACGCAGTATTTT. This translates into CASSETSRDTQYF.